The next 23 T cell receptor beta chains were all read from a single sample in a study of T-cell memory formation after mild COVID-19. Each CDR3 protein is one row after TCRdb ran MiXCR on the 5' RACE reads. This sample has about half a million distinct CDR3 sequences, with approximately 18% found just once. The sample taken for sequencing was PBMCs or a T cell subset sorted from them (not recorded which). The receptors originated from an adult woman who had mild COVID-19 (a few samples of this study predate the infection). Cell type and time point are not known.

V usage is TRBV29-1 and J usage is TRBJ2-7, with 15 bases lining up with TRBD2. There are 17 residues in the CDR3. With 5 bases clipped from V and 4 bases from J, the junction kept 12 bases outside the gene matches. Germline V gene lookup returns CDR1 SQVTM and CDR2 ANQGSEA. The CDR3 coding sequence is TGCAGCGTTACCGGGACTAGCGGGAGGTCAGATATTTACGAGCAGTACTTC. Translating it yields CSVTGTSGRSDIYEQYF.

This clonotype was counted only a few times. The chain has TRBV6-1 and TRBJ1-1; D gene uncertain. V lost 3 bases to trimming and J lost 4 bases, with 12 bases between them. Germline CDR1 reads MNHNS; CDR2 reads SASEGT. The CDR3 length is 14 residues. CDR3 amino acids: CASSDYGSVTEAFF. The CDR3, as DNA: TGTGCCAGCAGTGACTATGGAAGCGTCACTGAAGCTTTCTTT.

This clonotype has only a few counts. This sequence joins TRBV20-1 and TRBJ1-6, with D perhaps TRBD1 (5 bases). Trimming took 4 bases from V and 4 from J, leaving 11 bases between them. CDR1 and CDR2 from the germline V gene are DFQATT and SNEGSKA (reference sequence). This CDR3 has 14 amino acids. The CDR3, as DNA: TGCAGTGCTACGGGGCAGAAGTATAATTCACCCCTCCACTTT. This sequence encodes CSATGQKYNSPLHF.

V is TRBV20-1 and J is TRBJ1-1; D not resolved. With 6 bases removed from V and 11 bases from J, the gap between germline ends came to 19 bases. The CDR3 runs 12 residues. Germline CDR1 and CDR2: DFQATT and SNEGSKA (reference sequence). CDR3 nucleotides: TGCAGTGCCAGCACAAGGATCCCGAGGGCTTTCTTT. Amino acids: CSASTRIPRAFF.

This clonotype was seen only a few times. The rearrangement links TRBV9 to TRBJ2-5; 9 positions agree with TRBD2. Per germline, CDR1 SGDLS and CDR2 YYNGEE. This CDR3 comprises 17 residues. V gave up 1 base and J gave up 5 bases; unmatched junction bases: 12. DNA of the CDR3: TGTGCCAGCAGCGTAATCCGCCTAGCGGGAAAGTTGGAGACCCAGTACTTC. This codes for CASSVIRLAGKLETQYF.

J is TRBJ2-7 and V is TRBV6-2 or TRBV6-3, with 9 bases identical to TRBD2. The trim removed 2 bases at V and 4 bases at J, leaving 3 bases unmatched. Germline values: CDR1 MNHEY, CDR2 SVGEGT. The CDR3 consists of 14 residues. The CDR3 region is CASSYGGRVYEQYF. The CDR3 DNA sequence: TGTGCCAGCAGTTACGGCGGGAGGGTGTACGAGCAGTACTTC.

The chain links TRBV7-9 to TRBJ1-5; TRBD1 aligns across 7 bases. The ends lost 4 bases at V and 2 bases at J; junction bases unmatched: 8. The CDR3 is 16 amino acids. The germline V gene encodes CDR1 SEHNR and CDR2 FQNEAQ (reference sequence). CDR3 bases: TGTGCCAGCAGCTACTACAGGGGTTCCGGCAATCAGCCCCAGCATTTT. Translated: CASSYYRGSGNQPQHF.

The V gene is TRBV9, the J gene TRBJ1-1; TRBD1 matches 11 bases. The germline CDR1 and CDR2 sequences are SGDLS and YYNGEE. V lost 6 bases to trimming and J lost 4 bases; unmatched junction nucleotides: 5. The CDR3 extends over 14 amino acids. DNA of the CDR3: TGTGCCAGCAACCACGGGACAGGGGGCACTGAAGCTTTCTTT. Its protein product is CASNHGTGGTEAFF.

This clonotype was counted between two and nine times. The chain recombines TRBV3-1 with TRBJ2-1; 7 nucleotides agree with TRBD2. Trimming removed 2 bases from V and 10 bases from J; junction bases left unmatched: 2. The CDR3 spans 12 residues. The germline V gene has CDR1 LGHDT and CDR2 YNNKEL (reference sequence). The DNA of the CDR3 is TGTGCCAGCAGCCAAATGGGACTAGAGCAGTTCTTC. Amino acid sequence: CASSQMGLEQFF.

The V gene is TRBV18, the J gene TRBJ2-5, with D hard to call. Between the trimmed V and J ends, which lost 2 bases and 2 bases, there was a span of 15 bases. CDR3 length: 16 amino acids. CDR1 is KGHSH, CDR2 LQKENI, per germline. CDR3 residues: CASSPEVAGGQETQYF. The CDR3 DNA reads TGTGCCAGCTCACCAGAAGTGGCAGGTGGTCAAGAGACCCAGTACTTC.

The rearrangement links TRBV20-1 to TRBJ1-2, with TRBD1 matching 10 bases. Germline lookup yields CDR1 DFQATT and CDR2 SNEGSKA (reference sequence). V was clipped by 5 bases and J by 5 bases; unmatched bases: 14. This CDR3 comprises 16 residues. Written as DNA, the CDR3 is TGCAGTGCTCCGGGGACAGGGGTGGAACTTATGTATGGCTACACCTTC. Its translation: CSAPGTGVELMYGYTF.

The rearrangement uses TRBV12-3 or TRBV12-4 and TRBJ1-4, with D tentatively TRBD1 (5 bases). There are 14 residues in the CDR3. V was trimmed by 6 bases and J by 10 bases, leaving 18 bases between them. The CDR3 loop reads CASSPREAGGKLFF. CDR3 nucleotide sequence: TGTGCCAGCAGCCCTAGGGAGGCTGGGGGAAAACTGTTTTTT.

Only one count was recorded for this clonotype. The genes are TRBV7-2 and TRBJ1-2; the D gene is possibly TRBD1 (5 bases). The germline V and J ends were trimmed by 6 bases and 0 bases, with 11 bases remaining between them. The CDR3 length is 14 residues. Germline V gene sequence: CDR1 SGHTA, CDR2 FQGNSA. CDR3 sequence (DNA): TGTGCCAGCAGGAGACAGACCTCTAACTATGGCTACACCTTC. Amino acids: CASRRQTSNYGYTF.

This clonotype was observed at least ten times. V usage is TRBV6-6 and J usage is TRBJ2-5; D remains unclear. The germline V gene has CDR1 MNHNY and CDR2 SVGAGI (reference sequence). V was trimmed by 9 bases and J by 2 bases, leaving 10 bases between them. CDR3 length: 12 amino acids. The CDR3 spells CASLGQQETQYF. In DNA form, the CDR3 reads TGTGCCAGTCTCGGGCAGCAAGAGACCCAGTACTTC.

This clonotype came up a few times. V is TRBV20-1 and J is TRBJ1-5, with D perhaps TRBD1 (6 bases). V dropped 6 bases and J dropped 5 bases, with 14 bases sitting between them. From germline, CDR1 is DFQATT and CDR2 SNEGSKA (reference sequence). This CDR3 is 13 amino acids long. The CDR3 loop is CSAATGSYQPQHF. The CDR3 bases are TGCAGTGCCGCAACAGGGAGCTATCAGCCCCAGCATTTT.

The V and J genes are TRBV12-3 or TRBV12-4 and TRBJ2-3; TRBD2 matches at 11 bases. This CDR3 comprises 16 residues. V lost 5 bases and J lost 3; bases outside the gene matches: 7. This chain's CDR3 is CASSGSGGAGTDTQYF. The CDR3 DNA reads TGTGCCAGCAGTGGTAGCGGGGGGGCCGGGACAGATACGCAGTATTTT.

The chain carries TRBV11-2 and TRBJ2-3, with D perhaps TRBD2 (7 bases). Trimming pared 1 base from V and 3 bases from J, leaving 14 bases between. The V gene's germline CDR1 is SGHAT and CDR2 FQNNGV. The CDR3 has 16 amino acids. The CDR3 DNA reads as TGTGCCAGCAGCTTAGTCTCTAAGGGGGGGACAGATACGCAGTATTTT. Amino acid sequence: CASSLVSKGGTDTQYF.

The chain is built from TRBV5-1 and TRBJ2-7, with 8 bases lining up with TRBD2. Germline loops: CDR1 SGHRS, CDR2 YFSETQ. The CDR3 consists of 16 residues. V gave up 0 bases and J gave up 3 bases; unmatched junction bases: 8. CDR3 coding DNA: TGCGCCAGCAGCTTGGGGCCGGGACTAGTGGACTACGAGCAGTACTTC. Translating gives CASSLGPGLVDYEQYF.

The rearrangement joins TRBV18 to TRBJ2-5, with D perhaps matching TRBD1 or TRBD2 (5 bases each). Looked up from germline, CDR1 is KGHSH and CDR2 is LQKENI. This CDR3 comprises 13 residues. Trimming stripped 4 bases from V and 4 bases from J, with 10 bases between. The DNA for the CDR3 is TGTGCCAGCTCACGAGGGGCCCGAGAGACCCAGTACTTC. Protein sequence: CASSRGARETQYF.

This chain connects TRBV7-9 to TRBJ2-1; 8 bases match TRBD2. This CDR3 has 13 residues. Per the germline V gene, CDR1 is SEHNR and CDR2 is FQNEAQ (reference sequence). V was pared by 3 bases and J by 7 bases, with 2 bases of the junction left unmatched. CDR3 protein: CASSFSGVNEQFF. DNA for the CDR3: TGTGCCAGCAGCTTTAGCGGGGTAAATGAGCAGTTCTTC. The full variable domain, in which reference TRBV7-9 and TRBJ2-1 provide the parts outside the CDR3, is DTGVSQNPRHKITKRGQNVTFRCDPISEHNRLYWYRQTLGQGPEFLTYFQNEAQLEKSRLLSDRFSAERPKGSFSTLEIQRTEQGDSAMYLCASSFSGVNEQFFGPGTRLTVL.

The chain combines TRBV9 with TRBJ2-1; D is ambiguous. The germline gives CDR1 SGDLS, CDR2 YYNGEE. The CDR3 has 15 residues. Trimming cost V 3 bases and J 4 bases, with 14 bases left between them. The CDR3 bases are TGTGCCAGCAGCGCCCACAGCCTTCAATACAATGAGCAGTTCTTC. The encoded protein is CASSAHSLQYNEQFF.

This clonotype was recorded many times. The chain's CDR3 is CASSPTSGGANEQFF. In DNA, the CDR3 is TGTGCCAGCAGCCCAACTAGCGGGGGGGCCAATGAGCAGTTCTTC. V is TRBV12-3 or TRBV12-4 and J is TRBJ2-1; 13 nucleotides agree with TRBD2. There are 15 residues in the CDR3. J gave up 6 bases and V 6 bases, and 5 bases lay outside the gene matches.

This clonotype was found a few times. V is TRBV11-3 and J is TRBJ2-7, with 9 bases aligning to TRBD1. CDR3 size: 15 residues. With 5 bases clipped from V and 5 bases from J, the junction kept 10 bases outside the gene matches. Germline-derived CDR1 and CDR2 are SGHNT and YENEEA. Written as DNA, the CDR3 is TGTGCCAGCAGCCTGCGGACAGGGGCCGGACACGAGCAGTACTTC. This codes for CASSLRTGAGHEQYF.